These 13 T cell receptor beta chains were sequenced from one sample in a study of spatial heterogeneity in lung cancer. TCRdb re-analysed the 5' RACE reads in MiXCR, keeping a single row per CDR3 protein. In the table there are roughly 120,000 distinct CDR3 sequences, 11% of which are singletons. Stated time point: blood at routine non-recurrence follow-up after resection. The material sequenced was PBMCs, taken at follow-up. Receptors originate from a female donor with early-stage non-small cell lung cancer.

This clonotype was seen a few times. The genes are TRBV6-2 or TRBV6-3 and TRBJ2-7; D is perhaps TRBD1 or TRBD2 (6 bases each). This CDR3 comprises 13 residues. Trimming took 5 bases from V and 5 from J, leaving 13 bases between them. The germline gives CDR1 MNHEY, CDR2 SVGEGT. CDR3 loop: CASSKYREDEQYV. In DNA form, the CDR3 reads TGTGCCAGCAGTAAGTACAGGGAGGACGAGCAGTACGTC.

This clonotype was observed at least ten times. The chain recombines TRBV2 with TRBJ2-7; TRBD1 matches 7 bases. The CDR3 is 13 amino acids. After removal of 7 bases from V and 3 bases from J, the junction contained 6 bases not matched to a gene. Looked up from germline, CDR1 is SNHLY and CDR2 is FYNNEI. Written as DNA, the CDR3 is TGTGCCAGCACCCAGGGGGATTACTACGAGCAGTACTTC. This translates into CASTQGDYYEQYF.

DNA of the CDR3: TGTGCCAGTAGTATGTCGGACAATCAGCCCCAGCATTTT. Its protein is CASSMSDNQPQHF. This chain connects TRBV19 to TRBJ1-5, with no clear D. This CDR3 comprises 13 residues. V was clipped by 3 bases and J by 3 bases, with 6 bases between them. CDR1 is LNHDA and CDR2 is SQIVND in the germline V gene (reference sequence).

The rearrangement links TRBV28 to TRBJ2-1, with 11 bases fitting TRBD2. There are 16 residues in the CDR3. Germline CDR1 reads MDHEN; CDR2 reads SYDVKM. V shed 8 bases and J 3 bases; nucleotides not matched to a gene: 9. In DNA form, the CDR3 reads TGTGCCAGCCGGTCAGGGGGGACTAGCGGCTACAATGAGCAGTTCTTC. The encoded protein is CASRSGGTSGYNEQFF.

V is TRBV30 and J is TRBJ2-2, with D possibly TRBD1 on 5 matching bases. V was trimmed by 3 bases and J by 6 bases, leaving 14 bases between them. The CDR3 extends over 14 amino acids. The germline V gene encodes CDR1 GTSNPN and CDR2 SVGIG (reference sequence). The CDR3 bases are TGTGCCTGGAGCCAACTTGCAGGGCCCGGGGAGCTGTTTTTT. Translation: CAWSQLAGPGELFF.

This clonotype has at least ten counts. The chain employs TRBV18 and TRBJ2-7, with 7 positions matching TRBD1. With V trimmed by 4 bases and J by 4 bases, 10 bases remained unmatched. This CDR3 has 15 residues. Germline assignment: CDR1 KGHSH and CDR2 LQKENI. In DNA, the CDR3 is TGTGCCAGCTCACTTTCCGGGACAGTCACTTACGAGCAGTACTTC. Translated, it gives CASSLSGTVTYEQYF.

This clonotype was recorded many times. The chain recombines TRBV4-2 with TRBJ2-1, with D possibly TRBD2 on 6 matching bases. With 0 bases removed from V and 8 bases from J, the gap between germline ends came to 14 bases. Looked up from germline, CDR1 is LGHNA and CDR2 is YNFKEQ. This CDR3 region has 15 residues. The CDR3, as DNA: TGTGCCAGCAGCCAAGAAGCCGGAGGGTCCGATGAGCAGTTCTTC. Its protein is CASSQEAGGSDEQFF.

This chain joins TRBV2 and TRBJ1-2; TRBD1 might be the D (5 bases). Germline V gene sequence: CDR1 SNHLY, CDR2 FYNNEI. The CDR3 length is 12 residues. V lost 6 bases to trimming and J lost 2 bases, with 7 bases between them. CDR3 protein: CASRGGNYGYTF. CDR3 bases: TGTGCCAGCAGGGGGGGGAACTATGGCTACACCTTC.

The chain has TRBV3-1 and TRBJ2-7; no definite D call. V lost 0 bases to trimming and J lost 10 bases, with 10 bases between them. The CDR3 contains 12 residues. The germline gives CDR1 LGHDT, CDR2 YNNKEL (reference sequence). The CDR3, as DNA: TGTGCCAGCAGCCAAGAATTTCTGGGACAGTACTTC. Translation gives CASSQEFLGQYF.

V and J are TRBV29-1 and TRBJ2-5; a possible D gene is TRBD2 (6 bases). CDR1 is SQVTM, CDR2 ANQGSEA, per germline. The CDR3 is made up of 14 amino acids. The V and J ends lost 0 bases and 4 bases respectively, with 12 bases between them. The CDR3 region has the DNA TGCAGCGTTGAAGATCTGGTGGGAGGAGAGACCCAGTACTTC. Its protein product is CSVEDLVGGETQYF.

The DNA of the CDR3 is TGTGCCAGCAGTTGGGGGCCCAAAAACATTCAGTACTTC. It encodes CASSWGPKNIQYF. The rearrangement joins TRBV27 to TRBJ2-4; D is perhaps TRBD1 (6 bases). V gave up 4 bases and J gave up 2 bases, with 6 bases separating them. The CDR3 covers 13 residues. Germline assignment: CDR1 MNHEY and CDR2 SMNVEV (reference sequence).

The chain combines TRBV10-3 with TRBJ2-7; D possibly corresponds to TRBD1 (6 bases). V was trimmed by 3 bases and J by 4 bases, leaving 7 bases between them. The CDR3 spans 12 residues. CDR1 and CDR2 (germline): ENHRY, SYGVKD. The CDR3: CAISDTGYEQYV. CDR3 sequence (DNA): TGTGCCATCAGTGATACAGGGTACGAGCAGTACGTC.

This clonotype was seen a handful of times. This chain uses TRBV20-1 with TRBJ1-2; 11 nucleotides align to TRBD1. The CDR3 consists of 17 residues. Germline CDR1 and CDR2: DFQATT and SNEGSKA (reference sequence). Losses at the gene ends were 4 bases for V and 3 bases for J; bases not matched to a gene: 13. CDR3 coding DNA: TGCAGTGCTACTACTTGGACAGGGGGCTTTTTTGACTATGGCTACACCTTC. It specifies CSATTWTGGFFDYGYTF.